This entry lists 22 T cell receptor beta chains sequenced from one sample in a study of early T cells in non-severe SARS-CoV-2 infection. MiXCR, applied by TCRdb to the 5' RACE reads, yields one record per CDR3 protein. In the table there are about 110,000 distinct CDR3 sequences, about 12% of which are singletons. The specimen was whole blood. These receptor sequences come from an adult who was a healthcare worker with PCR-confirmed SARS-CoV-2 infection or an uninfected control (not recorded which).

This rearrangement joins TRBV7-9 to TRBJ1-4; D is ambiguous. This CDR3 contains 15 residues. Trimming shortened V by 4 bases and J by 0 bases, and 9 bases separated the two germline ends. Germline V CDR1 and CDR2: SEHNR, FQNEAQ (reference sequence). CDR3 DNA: TGTGCCAGCAGCTCGGCCCTTGCAACTAATGAAAAACTGTTTTTT. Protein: CASSSALATNEKLFF.

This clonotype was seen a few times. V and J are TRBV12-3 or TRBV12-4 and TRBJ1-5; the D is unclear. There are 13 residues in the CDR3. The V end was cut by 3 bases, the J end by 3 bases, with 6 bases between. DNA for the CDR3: TGTGCCAGCAGTTTTGGCATCAATCAGCCCCAGCATTTT. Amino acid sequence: CASSFGINQPQHF.

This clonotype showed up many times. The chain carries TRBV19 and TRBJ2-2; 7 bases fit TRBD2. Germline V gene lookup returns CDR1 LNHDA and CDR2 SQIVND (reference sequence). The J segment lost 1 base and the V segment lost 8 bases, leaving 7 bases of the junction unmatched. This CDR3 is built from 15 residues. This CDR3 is CASGSVAGNTGELFF. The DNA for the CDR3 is TGTGCCAGTGGTTCGGTAGCGGGGAACACCGGGGAGCTGTTTTTT.

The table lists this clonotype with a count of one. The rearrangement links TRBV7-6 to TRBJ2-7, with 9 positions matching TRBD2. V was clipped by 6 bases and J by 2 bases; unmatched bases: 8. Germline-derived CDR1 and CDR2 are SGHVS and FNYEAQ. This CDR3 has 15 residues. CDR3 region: CASRPRLADTYEQYF. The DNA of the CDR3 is TGTGCCAGCAGACCCAGACTAGCGGATACCTACGAGCAGTACTTC.

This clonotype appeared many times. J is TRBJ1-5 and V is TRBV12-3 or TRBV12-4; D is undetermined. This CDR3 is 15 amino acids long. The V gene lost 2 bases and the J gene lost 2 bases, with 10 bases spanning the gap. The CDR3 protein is CASSLSPGGNQPQHF. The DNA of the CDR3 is TGTGCCAGCAGTTTATCCCCCGGAGGCAATCAGCCCCAGCATTTT.

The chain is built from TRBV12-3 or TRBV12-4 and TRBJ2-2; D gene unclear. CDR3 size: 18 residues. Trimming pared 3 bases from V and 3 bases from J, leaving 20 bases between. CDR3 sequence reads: CASSFLRIGATDTGELFF. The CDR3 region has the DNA TGTGCCAGCAGTTTCCTTAGGATAGGAGCGACGGACACCGGGGAGCTGTTTTTT.

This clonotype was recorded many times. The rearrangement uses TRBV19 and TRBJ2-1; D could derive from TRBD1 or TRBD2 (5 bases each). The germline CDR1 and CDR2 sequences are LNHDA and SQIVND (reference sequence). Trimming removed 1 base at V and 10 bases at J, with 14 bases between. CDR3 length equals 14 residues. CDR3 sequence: CASSIVGAPGEQFF. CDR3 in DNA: TGTGCCAGTAGTATAGTTGGGGCCCCGGGGGAGCAGTTCTTC.

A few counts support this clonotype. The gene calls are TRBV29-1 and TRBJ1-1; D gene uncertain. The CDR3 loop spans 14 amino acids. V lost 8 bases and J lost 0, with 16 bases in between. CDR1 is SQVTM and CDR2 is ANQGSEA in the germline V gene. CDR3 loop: CSCSRRLLNTEAFF. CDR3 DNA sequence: TGCAGCTGTTCAAGGCGGCTCTTGAACACTGAAGCTTTCTTT.

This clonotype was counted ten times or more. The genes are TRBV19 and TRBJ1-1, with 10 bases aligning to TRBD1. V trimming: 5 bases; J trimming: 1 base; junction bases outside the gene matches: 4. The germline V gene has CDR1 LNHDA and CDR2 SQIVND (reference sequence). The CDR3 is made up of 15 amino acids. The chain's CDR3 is CASSLGTGENTEAFF. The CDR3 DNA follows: TGTGCCAGTAGTCTCGGGACAGGGGAGAACACTGAAGCTTTCTTT.

The DNA for the CDR3 is TGTGCCAGCAGCCCGGGACAGGGTAGTTACGAGCAGTACTTC. Its translation: CASSPGQGSYEQYF. J is TRBJ2-7 and V is TRBV11-3; 9 positions match TRBD1. The CDR3 runs 14 residues. The V gene end was trimmed by 5 bases and the J gene end by 4 bases; junction bases not matched to a gene: 6. Germline-derived CDR1 and CDR2 are SGHNT and YENEEA.

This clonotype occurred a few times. CDR3 in DNA: TGTGCCAGCTCACCACCGCGCGGCCGAACGAACACCGGGGAGCTGTTTTTT. Amino acid sequence: CASSPPRGRTNTGELFF. The V gene is TRBV18, the J gene TRBJ2-2, with unresolved D. The CDR3 is 17 amino acids. Trimming cost V 0 bases and J 0 bases, with 11 bases left between them. Germline CDR1 and CDR2: KGHSH and LQKENI. The whole variable domain, filled in from reference TRBV18 and TRBJ2-2, reads NAGVMQNPRHLVRRRGQEARLRCSPMKGHSHVYWYRQLPEEGLKFMVYLQKENIIDESGMPKERFSAEFPKEGPSILRIQQVVRGDSAAYFCASSPPRGRTNTGELFFGEGSRLTVL.

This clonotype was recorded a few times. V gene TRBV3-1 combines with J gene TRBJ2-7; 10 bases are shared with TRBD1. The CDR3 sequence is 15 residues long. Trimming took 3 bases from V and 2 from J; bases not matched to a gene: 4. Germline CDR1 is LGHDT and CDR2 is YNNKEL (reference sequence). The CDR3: CASSHLGQGPYEQYF. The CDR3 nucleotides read TGTGCCAGCAGCCACCTGGGACAGGGGCCCTACGAGCAGTACTTC.

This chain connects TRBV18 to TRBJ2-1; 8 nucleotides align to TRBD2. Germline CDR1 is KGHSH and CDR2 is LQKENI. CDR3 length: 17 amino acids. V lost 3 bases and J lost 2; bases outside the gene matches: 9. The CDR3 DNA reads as TGTGCCAGCTCACCGAATGAGCGGGGGACCCCCTACAATGAGCAGTTCTTC. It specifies CASSPNERGTPYNEQFF.

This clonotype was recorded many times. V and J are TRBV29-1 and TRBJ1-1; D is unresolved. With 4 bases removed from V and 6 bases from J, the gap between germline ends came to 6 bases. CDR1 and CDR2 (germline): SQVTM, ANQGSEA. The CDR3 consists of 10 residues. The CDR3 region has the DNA TGCAGCGTTGTAAGGGCTGAAGCTTTCTTT. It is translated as CSVVRAEAFF.

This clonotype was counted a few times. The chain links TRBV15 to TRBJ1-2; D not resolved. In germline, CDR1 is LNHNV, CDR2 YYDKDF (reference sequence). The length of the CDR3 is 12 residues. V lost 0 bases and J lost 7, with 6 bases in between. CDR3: CATSRELSGYTF. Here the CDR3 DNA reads TGTGCCACCAGCAGAGAATTGAGTGGCTACACCTTC.

The CDR3 spells CASSPRRREGAPEAFF. The CDR3 bases are TGTGCCAGCTCACCACGGAGGCGGGAAGGGGCGCCTGAAGCTTTCTTT. V is TRBV18 and J is TRBJ1-1; a weak D match, TRBD1 (5 bases). The length of the CDR3 is 16 residues. The V gene lost 1 base and the J gene lost 6 bases, with 18 bases spanning the gap. Germline V lookup: CDR1 KGHSH, CDR2 LQKENI.

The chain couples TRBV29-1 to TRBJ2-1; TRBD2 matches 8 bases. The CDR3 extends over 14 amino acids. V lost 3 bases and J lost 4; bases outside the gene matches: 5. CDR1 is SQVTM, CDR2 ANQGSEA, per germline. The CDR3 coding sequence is TGCAGCGTTGACGGGACTAGGCTGTACAATGAGCAGTTCTTC. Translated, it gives CSVDGTRLYNEQFF.

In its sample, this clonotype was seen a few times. The CDR3 protein is CASSEMGESTDTQYF. The CDR3 DNA is TGCGCCAGCAGTGAGATGGGGGAGAGCACAGATACGCAGTATTTT. The gene calls are TRBV10-1 and TRBJ2-3; the D call may be TRBD1 or TRBD2 (5 bases each). Germline values: CDR1 WNHNN, CDR2 SYGVQD (reference sequence). CDR3 length: 15 amino acids. V dropped 2 bases and J dropped 0 bases, with 9 bases sitting between them.

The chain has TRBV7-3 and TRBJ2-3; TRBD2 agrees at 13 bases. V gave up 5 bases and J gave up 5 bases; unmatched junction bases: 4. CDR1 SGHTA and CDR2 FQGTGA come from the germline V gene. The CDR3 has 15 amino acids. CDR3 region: CASSPGLAGVDTQYF. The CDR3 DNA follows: TGTGCCAGCAGCCCCGGACTAGCGGGAGTAGATACGCAGTATTTT.

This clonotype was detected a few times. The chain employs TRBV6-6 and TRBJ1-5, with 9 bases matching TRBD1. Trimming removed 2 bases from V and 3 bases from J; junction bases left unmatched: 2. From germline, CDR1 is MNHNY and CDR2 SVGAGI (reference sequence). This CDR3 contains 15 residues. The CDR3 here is CASSYRDRDNQPQHF. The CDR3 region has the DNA TGTGCCAGCAGTTACAGGGACAGGGACAATCAGCCCCAGCATTTT.

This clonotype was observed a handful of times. CDR3 region: CSVQLTGEAFF. In DNA, the CDR3 is TGCAGCGTTCAACTGACAGGCGAAGCTTTCTTT. This chain joins TRBV29-1 and TRBJ1-1; D possibly corresponds to TRBD1 (6 bases). Per the germline V gene, CDR1 is SQVTM and CDR2 is ANQGSEA. The V gene lost 5 bases and the J gene lost 8 bases, with 12 bases spanning the gap. The CDR3 contains 11 residues. Using reference TRBV29-1 and TRBJ1-1 for the parts outside the CDR3, the full variable domain is SAVISQKPSRDICQRGTSLTIQCQVDSQVTMMFWYRQQPGQSLTLIATANQGSEATYESGFVIDKFPISRPNLTFSTLTVSNMSPEDSSIYLCSVQLTGEAFFGQGTRLTVV.

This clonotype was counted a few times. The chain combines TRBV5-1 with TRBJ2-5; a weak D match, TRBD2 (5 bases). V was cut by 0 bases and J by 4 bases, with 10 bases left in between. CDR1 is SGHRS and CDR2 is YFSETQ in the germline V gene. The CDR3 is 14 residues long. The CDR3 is CASSLEGGTETQYF. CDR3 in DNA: TGCGCCAGCAGCTTGGAAGGAGGCACAGAGACCCAGTACTTC.